This T cell receptor beta chain stems from a study of cytomegalovirus exposure and HLA in healthy donors. Trimming removed 2 bases at V and 3 bases at J, with 17 bases between. Germline CDR1 reads MDHEN; CDR2 reads SYDVKM. The CDR3 contains 16 residues. This PCR relied on a set of 60 Vbeta primers and 13 Jbeta primers. Profiling relied on immunoSEQ multiplex PCR, and the TCRdb table lists in-frame clones only, not all of them. The listing contains around 30,000 clones. Study-level results: Evidence from a later analysis indicated that most CMV-associated TCR beta chains looked HLA-restricted. HLA allele associations emerged for 15,000 to 20,000 TCR beta sequences in a later analysis, at 0.05 false discovery rate. It was reported that the classifier diagnosed cytomegalovirus status with high specificity and sensitivity in both the original and validation cohorts. Investigators reported 150 to 200 TCR beta chains as tied to cytomegalovirus.

Regarding this clone: Its antigen remains unknown.

This sequence joins TRBV28 and TRBJ2-7, with a weak D call TRBD2 (6 bases). The receptor comes from a man aged 25 to 45 in good health and CMV-seronegative. Material: PBMCs. The CDR3 reads CASSLPLHSGFYEQYF. DNA of the CDR3: TGTGCCAGCAGTTTACCCCTCCATAGCGGTTTCTACGAGCAGTACTTC. The variable domain in full, completed from reference TRBV28 and TRBJ2-7, reads DVKVTQSSRYLVKRTGEKVFLECVQDMDHENMFWYRQDPGLGLRLIYFSYDVKMKEKGDIPEGYSVSREKKERFSLILESASTNQTSMYLCASSLPLHSGFYEQYFGPGTRLTVT.